This T cell receptor beta chain originates from a study of T cell repertoires in ileal Crohn's disease. Study in general: All patients had surgery for stricturing (about 60%) or penetrating (approximately 39%) disease.

This CDR3 spans 15 amino acids. The ends were cut back, 3 bases at V and 4 bases at J, with 13 bases in the middle. Germline assignment: CDR1 ENHRY and CDR2 SYGVKD. This clone was seen just once. No antigen is known for it. Assay: immunoSEQ multiplex PCR; the TCRdb copy retains only in-frame clones and omits some. Seen here are about 7,400 clones, more than 80% observed once, and the top ten hold 4.5% to 6%. Overall study results and limits: Clonal expansions were more frequent in active smokers than non-smokers at surgery.

The chain joins TRBV10-3 to TRBJ1-3; D gene unclear. The TCR comes from an adult with Crohn's disease. The sample consisted of ileal tissue. The CDR3 DNA is TGTGCCATCAGTGATAATGTCAGGTTCGGAAACACCATATATTTT. This translates into CAISDNVRFGNTIYF.